By sample share, the clone carrying this TCR beta chain is medium-sized. The source of the sample is a study of blood T cell repertoires in COVID-19. Study in general: There were acute and convalescent COVID-19 samples, and they came from the United States, Italy and Spain. Sample material is recorded as cDNA or gDNA derived from T cells, B-cell-depleted T cells, or PBMCs.

Trimming cost V 6 bases and J 6 bases; bases outside gene matches: 5. This CDR3 is built from 13 residues. CDR1 is MNHEY and CDR2 is SVGAGI in the germline V gene. Per the original methods: The authors estimated nucleated cell counts from reference gene primer amplification. Clones were sequenced by immunoSEQ multiplex PCR, and TCRdb holds only the in-frame ones, with some missing. The V and J calls and clone size were taken over from that table, and D and trimming were inferred from the DNA. Found here are tens of thousands of clones, roughly 82% of them singletons; the top ten hold roughly 6%. The V gene is TRBV6-5, the J gene TRBJ2-5, with TRBD1 matching 9 bases. The TCR was taken from a woman aged 55 to 70 with acute or convalescent COVID-19. Source material: peripheral blood. The chain's CDR3 is CASSGGTGQTQYF. The DNA of the CDR3 is TGTGCCAGCAGCGGCGGGACAGGGCAGACCCAGTACTTC.